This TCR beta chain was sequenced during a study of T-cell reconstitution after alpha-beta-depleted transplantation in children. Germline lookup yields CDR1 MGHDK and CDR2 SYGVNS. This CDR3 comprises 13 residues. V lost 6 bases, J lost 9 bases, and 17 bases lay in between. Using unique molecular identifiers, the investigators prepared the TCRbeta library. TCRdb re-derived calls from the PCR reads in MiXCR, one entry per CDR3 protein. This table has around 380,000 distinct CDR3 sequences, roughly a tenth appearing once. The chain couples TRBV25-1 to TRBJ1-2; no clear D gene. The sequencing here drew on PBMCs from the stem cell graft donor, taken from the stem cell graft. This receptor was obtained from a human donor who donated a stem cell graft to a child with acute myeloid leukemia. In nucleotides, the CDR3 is TGTGCCAGCAGGGACGACACCCGTGATAGCTACACCTTC. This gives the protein CASRDDTRDSYTF.